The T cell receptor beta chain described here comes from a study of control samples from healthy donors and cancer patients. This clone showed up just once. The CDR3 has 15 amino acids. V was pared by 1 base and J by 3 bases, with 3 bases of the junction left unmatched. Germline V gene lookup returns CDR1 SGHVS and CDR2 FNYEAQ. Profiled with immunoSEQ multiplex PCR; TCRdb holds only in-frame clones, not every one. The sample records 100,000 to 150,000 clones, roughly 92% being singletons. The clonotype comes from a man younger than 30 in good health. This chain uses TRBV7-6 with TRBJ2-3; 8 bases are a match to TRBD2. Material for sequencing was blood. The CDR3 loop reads CASSLVPGGTDTQYF. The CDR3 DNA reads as TGTGCCAGCAGCTTAGTTCCGGGGGGGACAGATACGCAGTATTTT.